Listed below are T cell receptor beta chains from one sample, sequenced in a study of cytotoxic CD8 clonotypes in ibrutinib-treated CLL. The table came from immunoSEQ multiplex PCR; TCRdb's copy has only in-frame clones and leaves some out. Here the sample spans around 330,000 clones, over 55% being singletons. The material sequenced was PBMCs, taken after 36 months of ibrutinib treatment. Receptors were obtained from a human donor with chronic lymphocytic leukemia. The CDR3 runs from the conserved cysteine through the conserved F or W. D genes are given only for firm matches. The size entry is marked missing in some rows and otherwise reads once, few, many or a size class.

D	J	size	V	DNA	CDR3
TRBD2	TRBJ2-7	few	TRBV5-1	TGCGCCAGCAGCCCAGCACTAGCGGGGACCTACGAGCAGTACTTC	CASSPALAGTYEQYF
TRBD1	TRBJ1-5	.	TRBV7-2	TGTGCCAGCAGCCACTGGGACAGTAATCAGCCCCAGCATTTT	CASSHWDSNQPQHF
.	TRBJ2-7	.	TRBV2	TGTGCCAGCGTTCGAACGGTAGCCTACGAGCAGTACTTC	CASVRTVAYEQYF
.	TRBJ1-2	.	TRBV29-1	TGCAGCGTTGAAGCTCTGATGGGGGCTGGTGGCGGCTACACCTTC	CSVEALMGAGGGYTF
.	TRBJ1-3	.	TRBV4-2	TGTGCCAGCAGCCAAGAACAGGGACCGGGAAACACCATATATTTT	CASSQEQGPGNTIYF
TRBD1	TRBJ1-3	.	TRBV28	TGTGCCATAAACCAGGACAGGACCCCTGGAAACACCATATATTTT	CAINQDRTPGNTIYF
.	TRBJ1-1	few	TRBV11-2	TGTGCCAGCAGCTTAGATCTAACAAAAGCTTTCTTT	CASSLDLTKAFF
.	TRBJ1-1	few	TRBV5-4	TGTGCCAGCAGCTGGGGAGGCACTGAAGCTTTCTTT	CASSWGGTEAFF
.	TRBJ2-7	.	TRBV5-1	TGCGCCAGCAGCTTTGCCAACGAGCAGTACTTC	CASSFANEQYF
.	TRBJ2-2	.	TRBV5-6	TGTGCCAGCAGCTTGGGGAATTCCGGGGAGCTGTTTTTT	CASSLGNSGELFF
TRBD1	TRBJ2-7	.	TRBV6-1	TGTGCCATCTTAGACAGGGATTACGAGCAGTACTTC	CAILDRDYEQYF
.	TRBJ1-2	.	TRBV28	TGTGCCAGCAGTTTGTGGCCGAGAGATGGCTACACCTTC	CASSLWPRDGYTF
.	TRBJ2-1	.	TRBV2	TGTGCCAAAAGTGATTCCTACAATGAGCAGTTCTTC	CAKSDSYNEQFF
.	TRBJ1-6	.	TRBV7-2	TGTGCCAGCAGCTTAGGGGGACCGCACGGTACCTTGGGTTCACCCCTCCACTTT	CASSLGGPHGTLGSPLHF
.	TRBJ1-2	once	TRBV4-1	TGCGCCAGCAGCCAAACTTTAGTACAGACAGTTAACTATGGCTACACCTTC	CASSQTLVQTVNYGYTF
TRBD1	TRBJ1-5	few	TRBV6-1	TGTGCCAGCAGTGGAGGGGACAGGACTTATAATCAGCCCCAGCATTTT	CASSGGDRTYNQPQHF
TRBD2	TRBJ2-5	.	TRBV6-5	TGTGCCAGTAGCCTTACTAGCGGGCGCCTTGAGACCCAGTACTTC	CASSLTSGRLETQYF
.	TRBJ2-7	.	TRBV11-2	TGTGCCAGCAGCCGAGCATGGGATCCTAGCTACGAGCAGTACTTC	CASSRAWDPSYEQYF
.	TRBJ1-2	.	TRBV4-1	TGCGCCAGCAGCCAAGTTTCCACTAGACTCCCTAACTATGGCTACACCTTC	CASSQVSTRLPNYGYTF
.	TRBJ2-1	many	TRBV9	TGTGCCAGCAGCGGCTCCGGCGGGGCTTACAATGAGCAGTTCTTC	CASSGSGGAYNEQFF
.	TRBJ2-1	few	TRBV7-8	TGTGCCAGCACGGCAAGACTGCAAAATGAGCAGTTCTTC	CASTARLQNEQFF
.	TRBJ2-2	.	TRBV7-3	TGTGCCAGCAGCCTATCCGGGACCGCGAACACCGGGGAGCTGTTTTTT	CASSLSGTANTGELFF
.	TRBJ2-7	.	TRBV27	TGTGCCAGCAGTTTACAGGGGGGGAGCTCCTACGAGCAGTACTTC	CASSLQGGSSYEQYF
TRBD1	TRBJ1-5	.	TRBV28	TGTGCCAGCGGGCGAGTTTGGGACAGGGTAAATCAGCCCCAGCATTTT	CASGRVWDRVNQPQHF
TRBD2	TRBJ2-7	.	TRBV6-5	TGTGCCAGCAGGGAACTAGCGGGGAGCTCCTACGAGCAGTACTTC	CASRELAGSSYEQYF
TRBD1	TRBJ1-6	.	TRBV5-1	TGCGCCAGCAGCTTGGTTGCCGGGACAGGGGGTTCACCCCTCCACTTT	CASSLVAGTGGSPLHF
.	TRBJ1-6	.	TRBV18	TGTGCCAGCTCACCACTGGGGGTTAATTCACCCCTCCACTTT	CASSPLGVNSPLHF
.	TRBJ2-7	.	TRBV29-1	TGCAGCGTTGAAGATACCGGGAAAACCTACGAGCAGTACTTC	CSVEDTGKTYEQYF
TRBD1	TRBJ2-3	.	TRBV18	TGTGCCAGCTCAACGGGACAGGGAGTCTTCACAGATACGCAGTATTTT	CASSTGQGVFTDTQYF
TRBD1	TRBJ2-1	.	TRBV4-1	TGCGCCAGCAGCGCACTCGGGACAGTACTACATGAGCAGTTCTTC	CASSALGTVLHEQFF
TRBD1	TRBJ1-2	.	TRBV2	TGTGCCAGCAGTGATAAGGGACAGGGGCTTCGGAAAAGATGGTACAACTATGGCTACACCTTC	CASSDKGQGLRKRWYNYGYTF
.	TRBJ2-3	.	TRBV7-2	TGTGCCAGCAGCTTAGTGATTGGGGCACCCACGGATACGCAGTATTTT	CASSLVIGAPTDTQYF
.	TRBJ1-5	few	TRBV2	TGTGCCAGCAGTGACGGGCGGGGCAATCAGCCCCAGCATTTT	CASSDGRGNQPQHF
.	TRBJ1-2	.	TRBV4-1	TGCGCCAGCAGCCAACTCCGGACCGACTTAAAGTCGAACTATGGCTACACCTTC	CASSQLRTDLKSNYGYTF
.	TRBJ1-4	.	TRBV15	TGTGCCACCACTCAATTGAGGGGTAATGAAAAACTGTTTTTT	CATTQLRGNEKLFF
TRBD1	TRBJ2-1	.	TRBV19	TGTGCCAGTACTAAGAAACGACAGGGAGTTCACAATGAGCAGTTCTTC	CASTKKRQGVHNEQFF
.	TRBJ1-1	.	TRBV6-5	TGTGCCAGCAGTTATGACAGTGAAGCTTTCTTT	CASSYDSEAFF
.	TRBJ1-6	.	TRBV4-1	TGCGCCAGCAGCCAAGAGGAACAGTTTTCACCCCTCCACTTT	CASSQEEQFSPLHF
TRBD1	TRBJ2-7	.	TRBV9	TGTGCCAGCAGCCATTCGGACAGGGCCTACGAGCAGTACTTC	CASSHSDRAYEQYF
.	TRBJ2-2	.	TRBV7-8	TGTGCCAGCAGCTTAGCGTACCGGAACACCGGGGAGCTGTTTTTT	CASSLAYRNTGELFF
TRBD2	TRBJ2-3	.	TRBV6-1	TGTGCCAGCGGTGAGACTAGCGGGGGCTTTGTGGGTACGCAGTATTTT	CASGETSGGFVGTQYF
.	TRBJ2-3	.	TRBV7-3	TGTGCCAGCAGCTTAAGCCTAGCGCGCACAGATACGCAGTATTTT	CASSLSLARTDTQYF
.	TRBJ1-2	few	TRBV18	TGTGCCAGCTCGGTCCGGGCCAACTATGGCTACACCTTC	CASSVRANYGYTF
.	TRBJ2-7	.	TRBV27	TGTGCCAGCAGTTTGATCGGCAGGGAGGCGTACGAGCAGTACTTC	CASSLIGREAYEQYF
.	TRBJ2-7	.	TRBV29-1	TGCAGCGTTGAAGCGACTAACTACGAGCAGTACTTC	CSVEATNYEQYF
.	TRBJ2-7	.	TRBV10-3	TGTGCCATCTTAACGGACGGTGGGGAGCAGTACTTC	CAILTDGGEQYF
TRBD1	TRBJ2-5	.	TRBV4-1	TGCGCCAGCAGCCAACCGACAGGGGGCCAAGAGACCCAGTACTTC	CASSQPTGGQETQYF